This passage covers 20 T cell receptor beta chains from one sample sequenced in a study of T cell changes during pregnancy in multiple sclerosis. Assay: immunoSEQ multiplex PCR; the TCRdb copy retains only in-frame clones and omits some. The repertoire has roughly 100,000 clones, about 89% of them found once; the top ten carry around 1.6%. The source was peripheral blood, collected before pregnancy. These receptor sequences come from a female donor with multiple sclerosis, enrolled in a pregnancy study.

The V and J genes are TRBV15 and TRBJ1-5; TRBD1 is a possible D gene (5 bases). Trimming took off 3 bases at V and 0 bases at J, with 9 bases between the two ends. CDR3 length equals 15 residues. Germline V gene sequence: CDR1 LNHNV, CDR2 YYDKDF (reference sequence). The CDR3, as DNA: TGTGCCACCAGCAGTCATCAGGGTAGCAATCAGCCCCAGCATTTT. This codes for CATSSHQGSNQPQHF.

This chain connects TRBV29-1 to TRBJ2-7, with 7 bases identical to TRBD2. With 6 bases clipped from V and 4 bases from J, the junction kept 9 bases outside the gene matches. The CDR3 is made up of 13 amino acids. Germline CDR1 reads SQVTM; CDR2 reads ANQGSEA. CDR3 nucleotides: TGCAGCGTAGCGGGAAGCCCGAATTACGAGCAGTACTTC. This codes for CSVAGSPNYEQYF.

This chain joins TRBV14 and TRBJ1-3; D gene unclear. V shed 6 bases and J shed 8 bases, with 20 bases lying between them. The CDR3 runs 15 residues. Germline V gene lookup returns CDR1 SGHDN and CDR2 FVKESK. The CDR3 loop is CASRPHGGDGDTIYF. For the CDR3, the DNA is TGTGCCAGCAGACCCCACGGCGGAGACGGGGACACCATATATTTT.

V is TRBV4-1 and J is TRBJ2-2, with 8 bases fitting TRBD2. The germline CDR1 and CDR2 sequences are MGHRA and YSYEKL. The CDR3 consists of 16 residues. The ends lost 1 base at V and 9 bases at J; junction bases unmatched: 10. The CDR3 sequence is CASSQVLAAEGRELFF. Written as DNA, the CDR3 is TGCGCCAGCAGCCAAGTACTAGCGGCAGAGGGGAGGGAGCTGTTTTTT.

The V and J genes are TRBV7-9 and TRBJ1-2; the D is unclear. The CDR3 runs to 12 residues. Trimming removed 11 bases at V and 5 bases at J, with 15 bases between. Germline CDR1 SEHNR, CDR2 FQNEAQ (reference sequence). The CDR3 protein is CAGSGRGYGYTF. The CDR3 DNA is TGTGCCGGATCCGGGCGAGGGTATGGCTACACCTTC. Full variable domain (rest looked up from reference TRBV7-9 and TRBJ1-2): DTGVSQNPRHKITKRGQNVTFRCDPISEHNRLYWYRQTLGQGPEFLTYFQNEAQLEKSRLLSDRFSAERPKGSFSTLEIQRTEQGDSAMYLCAGSGRGYGYTFGSGTRLTVV.

The chain has TRBV6-5 and TRBJ2-3; D perhaps matches TRBD2 (5 bases). This CDR3 has 15 residues. V lost 4 bases, J lost 2 bases, and 13 bases lay in between. Germline CDR1 is MNHEY and CDR2 is SVGAGI. The CDR3 DNA reads TGTGCCAGCAGTTCAACTAGTACCAACACAGATACGCAGTATTTT. It specifies CASSSTSTNTDTQYF.

For the CDR3, the DNA is TGTGCCAGCAGCAACCAGGGGGAAGCTCTTTTAGGCGGCTACACCTTC. Its protein is CASSNQGEALLGGYTF. This sequence joins TRBV21-1 and TRBJ1-2; the table calls TRBD1, which could not be checked here. TRBV21-1 is listed as a pseudogene. The CDR3 sequence is 16 residues long.

The V call is TRBV7-9, the J call TRBJ2-6, with a possible D match to TRBD2 (6 bases). Germline CDR1 and CDR2: SEHNR and FQNEAQ (reference sequence). Trimming shortened V by 1 base and J by 4 bases, and 11 bases separated the two germline ends. CDR3 length: 16 amino acids. CDR3 in amino acids: CASSLGGGRGANVLTF. As DNA, the CDR3 is TGTGCCAGCAGCTTAGGTGGAGGGAGGGGGGCCAACGTCCTGACTTTC.

This rearrangement joins TRBV30 to TRBJ2-1; D is possibly TRBD2 (6 bases). The germline V gene has CDR1 GTSNPN and CDR2 SVGIG (reference sequence). The CDR3 contains 12 residues. Trimming took off 2 bases at V and 9 bases at J, with 11 bases between the two ends. CDR3 region: CAWSSSGVEQFF. CDR3 DNA sequence: TGTGCCTGGAGTTCCTCGGGGGTTGAGCAGTTCTTC.

The chain recombines TRBV9 with TRBJ2-5; 12 nucleotides line up with TRBD2. Germline V gene lookup returns CDR1 SGDLS and CDR2 YYNGEE. V shed 0 bases and J 5 bases; nucleotides not matched to a gene: 5. The CDR3 loop spans 16 amino acids. CDR3 bases: TGTGCCAGCAGCGTAGGACTAGCGGGGGTGGAGGAGACCCAGTACTTC. It codes for CASSVGLAGVEETQYF.

V and J are TRBV5-1 and TRBJ2-7; D remains unclear. V lost 0 bases and J lost 6, with 16 bases in between. The CDR3 totals 15 residues. From germline, CDR1 is SGHRS and CDR2 YFSETQ. CDR3 in DNA: TGCGCCAGCAGCTTGGCCCCGGTTTCTATCTTCGAGCAGTACTTC. Residues: CASSLAPVSIFEQYF.

This chain connects TRBV7-8 to TRBJ2-7, with TRBD2 matching over 8 bases. V lost 3 bases to trimming and J lost 2 bases; unmatched junction nucleotides: 6. The CDR3 loop spans 15 amino acids. Germline V gene lookup returns CDR1 SGHVS and CDR2 FQNEAQ. The chain's CDR3 is CASSLGRGGAYEQYF. The CDR3 bases are TGTGCCAGCAGCTTGGGTCGGGGGGGTGCCTACGAGCAGTACTTC.

This clone was observed once. The chain is built from TRBV7-9 and TRBJ1-2, with TRBD1 as a possible D gene (5 bases). The CDR3 has 14 residues. V shed 5 bases and J shed 2 bases, with 12 bases lying between them. Germline V CDR1 and CDR2: SEHNR, FQNEAQ (reference sequence). The CDR3 sequence is CASSLLTENYGYTF. The CDR3 coding sequence is TGTGCCAGCAGCCTACTGACAGAGAACTATGGCTACACCTTC.

The J gene is TRBJ2-5, the V gene TRBV5-4; maybe TRBD1 (6 bases). Germline V gives CDR1 SGHNT, CDR2 YYREEE (reference sequence). The CDR3 extends over 14 amino acids. V was trimmed by 4 bases and J by 4 bases, leaving 14 bases between them. The CDR3 bases are TGTGCCAGCAGCCCCCAGGGGTCGGTAGAGACCCAGTACTTC. As protein: CASSPQGSVETQYF.

The V gene is TRBV4-1, the J gene TRBJ1-4; 7 nucleotides match TRBD1. Trimming took 0 bases from V and 1 from J; bases not matched to a gene: 14. The CDR3 spans 20 residues. CDR1 and CDR2 (germline): MGHRA, YSYEKL. CDR3 bases: TGCGCCAGCAGCCAAGATTGGGACAGATCAAGGAGGGGAACTAATGAAAAACTGTTTTTT. Amino acid sequence: CASSQDWDRSRRGTNEKLFF.

The genes are TRBV11-1 and TRBJ2-3, with 10 bases lining up with TRBD2. Germline CDR1 and CDR2: SGHAT and FQDESV (reference sequence). J lost 0 bases, V lost 5 bases, and 2 bases had no gene match. The CDR3 loop spans 15 amino acids. CDR3: CASSPGLASTDTQYF. The CDR3 nucleotides are TGTGCCAGCAGCCCGGGACTAGCGAGCACAGATACGCAGTATTTT.

For this clone: At the DNA level, this CDR3 is encoded by other sequences in the same sample as well. This sequence joins TRBV18 and TRBJ2-2; 8 bases map to TRBD1. In germline, CDR1 is KGHSH, CDR2 LQKENI. This CDR3 region has 15 residues. V lost 3 bases to trimming and J lost 1 base; unmatched junction nucleotides: 1. Here the CDR3 reads CASSPGTGNTGELFF. The CDR3 DNA reads as TGTGCCAGCTCACCCGGGACAGGGAACACCGGGGAGCTGTTTTTT. The whole variable domain, remainder taken from reference TRBV18 and TRBJ2-2, is NAGVMQNPRHLVRRRGQEARLRCSPMKGHSHVYWYRQLPEEGLKFMVYLQKENIIDESGMPKERFSAEFPKEGPSILRIQQVVRGDSAAYFCASSPGTGNTGELFFGEGSRLTVL.

The genes are TRBV4-2 and TRBJ1-5; D unresolved. V was pared by 1 base and J by 6 bases, with 22 bases between. The CDR3 runs to 18 residues. Germline loops: CDR1 LGHNA, CDR2 YNFKEQ. CDR3 bases: TGTGCCAGCAGCCAAGTCCTGGCCGGGATAGAAAGGAGTCAGCCCCAGCATTTT. It is translated as CASSQVLAGIERSQPQHF.

The chain's CDR3 is CASSLPGYNYGYTF. For the CDR3, the DNA is TGTGCCAGCAGTTTGCCAGGGTATAACTATGGCTACACCTTC. The chain couples TRBV28 to TRBJ1-2; D possibly corresponds to TRBD1 (5 bases). The V end lost 3 bases, the J end lost 1 base, and 9 bases lay between the germline ends. Germline V lookup: CDR1 MDHEN, CDR2 SYDVKM. The CDR3 covers 14 residues.

For the CDR3, the DNA is TGTGCCAGCAGTTTAAGAGTGGGGACTAGCGGGAGGACCCACCCCAATGAGCAGTTCTTC. Encoded protein: CASSLRVGTSGRTHPNEQFF. The chain recombines TRBV27 with TRBJ2-1; 15 bases are shared with TRBD2. CDR1 and CDR2 (germline): MNHEY, SMNVEV (reference sequence). J gave up 6 bases and V 2 bases, and 14 bases lay outside the gene matches. The CDR3 consists of 20 residues.